Listed below are T cell receptor beta chains from one sample, sequenced in a study of T cell responses to AZD1222 COVID-19 vaccine. Here immunoSEQ multiplex PCR was the method, and the copy in TCRdb shows in-frame clones only, minus some. The sample includes approximately 90,000 clones, more than 90% of them seen just once. Sequencing was performed on peripheral blood, taken on day 0 of AZD1222 vaccination. The receptor set was obtained from an adult in good health. The conserved cysteine and the conserved F or W are not part of the CDR3 here. Clone size is not always given. Where it is, it says once, few, many or a class for expanded clones.

cdr3_length: 9; v_call: TRBV2; clone_size: NA; j_call: TRBJ2-7; cdr3_aa: ASSRNPEQY
cdr3_length: 17; v_call: TRBV7-2; clone_size: NA; j_call: TRBJ2-7; cdr3_aa: ASSSKNEYRGRSSYEQY
cdr3_length: 10; v_call: TRBV2; clone_size: once; j_call: TRBJ1-1; cdr3_aa: ASKRARTEAF
cdr3_length: 12; v_call: TRBV9; clone_size: NA; j_call: TRBJ1-4; cdr3_aa: ASSGPGQDEKLF
cdr3_length: 17; v_call: TRBV19; clone_size: NA; j_call: TRBJ1-1; cdr3_aa: ASSISFRASSTMNTEAF
cdr3_length: 14; v_call: TRBV9; clone_size: NA; j_call: TRBJ1-1; cdr3_aa: ASSVAYSPLNTEAF
cdr3_length: 12; v_call: TRBV20-1; clone_size: NA; j_call: TRBJ1-5; cdr3_aa: SASRGRLNQPQH
cdr3_length: 10; v_call: TRBV19; clone_size: NA; j_call: TRBJ2-2; cdr3_aa: ASLGRTGELF
cdr3_length: 11; v_call: TRBV10-3; clone_size: NA; j_call: TRBJ2-3; cdr3_aa: AISESEVDTQY
cdr3_length: 10; v_call: TRBV29-1; clone_size: NA; j_call: TRBJ2-7; cdr3_aa: SVLGGLYEQY
cdr3_length: 14; v_call: TRBV6-6; clone_size: NA; j_call: TRBJ1-6; cdr3_aa: ASSRGQSSYNSPLH
cdr3_length: 11; v_call: TRBV6-5; clone_size: NA; j_call: TRBJ1-1; cdr3_aa: ASSYRQSVEAF
cdr3_length: 13; v_call: TRBV3-1/TRBV3-2; clone_size: NA; j_call: TRBJ2-7; cdr3_aa: ASTLRAGGSNEQY
cdr3_length: 13; v_call: TRBV7-3; clone_size: NA; j_call: TRBJ1-6; cdr3_aa: ASSLTAGPDSPLH
cdr3_length: 10; v_call: TRBV19; clone_size: NA; j_call: TRBJ2-3; cdr3_aa: ASSQYADTQY
cdr3_length: 11; v_call: TRBV5-6; clone_size: NA; j_call: TRBJ1-2; cdr3_aa: ASTRNDRDGYT
cdr3_length: 13; v_call: TRBV19; clone_size: NA; j_call: TRBJ2-1; cdr3_aa: ASSILLAGGNEQF
cdr3_length: 13; v_call: TRBV4-2; clone_size: NA; j_call: TRBJ1-1; cdr3_aa: ASSQVFEGDTEAF